This T cell receptor beta chain appears in the sequencing data of a study of CD8 T cells in Susac syndrome. cDNA came from roughly 0.53 to 1 ug RNA primed by random hexamers. TCRdb recomputed calls from the immunoSEQ multiplex PCR reads with MiXCR, one row per CDR3 protein. The data show a few hundred thousand distinct CDR3 sequences, 75% to 90% seen once. In germline, CDR1 is MNHEY, CDR2 SVGEGT. The CDR3 is 16 amino acids. V dropped 0 bases and J dropped 1 base, with 7 bases sitting between them. Sequencing was performed on CD8+ T cells from PBMCs. This rearrangement joins TRBV6-2 or TRBV6-3 to TRBJ2-6; D not certain. This TCR was recovered from a human donor with multiple sclerosis. In DNA form, the CDR3 reads TGTGCCAGCAGTTACTCGACTTGGTCTGGGGCCAACGTCCTGACTTTC. Translating it yields CASSYSTWSGANVLTF.